The sequence of this T cell receptor beta chain was determined in a study of Tregs in tolerant kidney transplant recipients. Overall study: The nonmyeloablative bone marrow transplants came from related graft donors, with transient mixed chimerism. The study's findings and limits: In tolerant patients, donor-specific Tregs outgrew total Tregs, suggesting antigen-driven expansion. Biological reproducibility was not directly addressed, but technical replication error appeared minimal.

Regarding this clone: Its cognate antigen is unknown. The read terminates 3 residues ahead of where the CDR3 ends, so the germline J gene completes it.

Data came from immunoSEQ multiplex PCR; TCRdb stores just in-frame clones and leaves some out. Reported are tens of thousands of clones; the ten largest clones contain under 0.9%. The CDR3 is 15 residues long. The ends were cut back, 1 base at V and 3 bases at J, with 13 bases in the middle. CDR1 and CDR2 from the germline V gene are MNHNS and SASEGT. Unstimulated regulatory T cells (CD4+CD25+CD127-), CD4+CD25- non-regulatory cells, CD4 and CD8 cells were FACS-sorted from thawed PBMCs. This specimen consisted of CD4+ T cells from blood, obtained before the transplant. The V and J genes are TRBV6-1 and TRBJ2-7; possible D gene TRBD1, 6 bases. This receptor was obtained from a human donor who received a combined kidney and bone marrow transplant. The sequenced part of the CDR3 DNA is TGTGCCAGCAGTGAAGGCAGGGGAGTAGACTACGAG. Protein: CASSEGRGVDYE. The complete CDR3 sequence is CASSEGRGVDYEQYF.